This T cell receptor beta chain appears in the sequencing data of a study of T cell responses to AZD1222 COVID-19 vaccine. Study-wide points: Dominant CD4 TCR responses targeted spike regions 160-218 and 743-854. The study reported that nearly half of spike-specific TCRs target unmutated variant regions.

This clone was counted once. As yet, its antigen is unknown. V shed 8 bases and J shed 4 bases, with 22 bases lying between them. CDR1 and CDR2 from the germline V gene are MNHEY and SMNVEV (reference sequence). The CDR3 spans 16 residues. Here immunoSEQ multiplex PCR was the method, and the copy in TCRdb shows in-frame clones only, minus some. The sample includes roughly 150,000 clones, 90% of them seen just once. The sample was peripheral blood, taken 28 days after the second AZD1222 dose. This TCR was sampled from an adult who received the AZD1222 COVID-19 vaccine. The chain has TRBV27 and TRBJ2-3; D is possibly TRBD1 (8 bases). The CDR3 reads CASVPFGQGGPDTQYF. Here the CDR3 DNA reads TGTGCCAGCGTCCCATTCGGACAGGGAGGGCCAGATACGCAGTATTTT.